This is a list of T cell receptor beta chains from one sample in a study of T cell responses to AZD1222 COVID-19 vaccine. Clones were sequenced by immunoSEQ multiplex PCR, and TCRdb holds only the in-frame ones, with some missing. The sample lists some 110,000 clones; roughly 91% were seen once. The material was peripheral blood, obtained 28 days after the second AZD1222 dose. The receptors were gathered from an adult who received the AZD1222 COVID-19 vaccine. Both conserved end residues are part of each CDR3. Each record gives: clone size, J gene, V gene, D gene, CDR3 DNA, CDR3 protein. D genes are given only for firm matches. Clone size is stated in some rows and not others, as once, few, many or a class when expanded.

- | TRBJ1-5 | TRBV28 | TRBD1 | TGTGCCAGCAGTTTCCGGACAGGGGATAGCAATCAGCCCCAGCATTTT | CASSFRTGDSNQPQHF
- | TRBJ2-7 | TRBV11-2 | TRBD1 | TGTGCCAGCAGCTTTGGACAGGGAGGCCCCCTTGTACCCTTC | CASSFGQGGPLVPF
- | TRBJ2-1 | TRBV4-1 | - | TGCGCCAGCAGCCCCCGAGGCTTCGATGAGCAGTTCTTC | CASSPRGFDEQFF
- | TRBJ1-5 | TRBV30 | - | TGTGCCTGGAGTGTAAGAGCAAGCAATCAGCCCCAGCATTTT | CAWSVRASNQPQHF
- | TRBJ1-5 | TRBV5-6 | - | TGTGCCAGCAGCTTGGGAACCTATAGCAATCAGCCCCAGCATTTT | CASSLGTYSNQPQHF
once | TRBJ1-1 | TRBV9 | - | TGTGCCAGCAGCGCCATGACAGCCATGAACACTGAAGCTTTCTTT | CASSAMTAMNTEAFF
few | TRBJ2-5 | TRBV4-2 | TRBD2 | TGTGCCAGCAGCCAAGAAGCACTAGCGGGGGCGGGAGAGACCCAGTACTTC | CASSQEALAGAGETQYF
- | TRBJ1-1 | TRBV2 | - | TGTGCCAGCAGTGAAAGTGTCTACCACAGGGAGGGGGAGGGCACTGAAGCTTTCTTT | CASSESVYHREGEGTEAFF
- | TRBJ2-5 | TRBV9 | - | TGTGCCAGCAGCTTAACAGGGGGGGCGAGAGACCAGTACTTC | CASSLTGGARDQYF
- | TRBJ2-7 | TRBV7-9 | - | TGTGCCAGCAGCTTCATCTGGGCCAGGGGCTACGAGCAGTACTTC | CASSFIWARGYEQYF
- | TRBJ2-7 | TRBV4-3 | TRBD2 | TGCGCCAGCAGCCCGGGACTAGCGGGAGGGAGTGCCGAGCAGTACTTC | CASSPGLAGGSAEQYF
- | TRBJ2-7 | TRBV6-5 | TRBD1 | TGTGCCAGCAGGGCAGGACAGGGGGGCCCCTACGAGCAGTACTTC | CASRAGQGGPYEQYF
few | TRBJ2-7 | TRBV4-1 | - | TGCGCCAGCTCAACAAGACCGGGGATCTACGAGCAGTACTTC | CASSTRPGIYEQYF
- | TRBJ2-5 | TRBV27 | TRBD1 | TGTGCCAGCAGTTTCATTGTAGGCAGGGGGCTCCAAGAGACCCAGTACTTC | CASSFIVGRGLQETQYF
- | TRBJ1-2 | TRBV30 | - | TGTGCCTGGAGTGTATCGGCAGCTCCTAACTATGGCTACACCTTC | CAWSVSAAPNYGYTF
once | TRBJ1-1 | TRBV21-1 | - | TGTGCCAGCAGCAAAGCGGGGGACAGGGTGGACACTGAAGCTTTCTTT | CASSKAGDRVDTEAFF
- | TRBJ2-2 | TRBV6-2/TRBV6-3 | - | TGTGCCAGCAGTTGGACAGACACCGGGGAGCTGTTTTTT | CASSWTDTGELFF
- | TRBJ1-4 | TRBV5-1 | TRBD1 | TGCGCCAGCAGCCCCGGACAGGGGGATGAAAAACTGTTTTTT | CASSPGQGDEKLFF
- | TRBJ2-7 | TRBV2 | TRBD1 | TGTGCCAGCAGAGGGGACAGGACGTCGTCCAACGAGCAGTACTTC | CASRGDRTSSNEQYF
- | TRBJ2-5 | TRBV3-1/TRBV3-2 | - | TGTGCCAGCAGCCCCCTTACCCAGGAGGAGACCCAGTACTTC | CASSPLTQEETQYF
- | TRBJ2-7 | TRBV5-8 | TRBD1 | TGTGCCAGCACGGGTAACAGGGGTAGCGACGAGCAGTACTTC | CASTGNRGSDEQYF
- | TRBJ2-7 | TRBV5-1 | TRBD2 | TGCGCCAGCGGACTCATAGCGGGGAATTACGAGCAGTACTTC | CASGLIAGNYEQYF
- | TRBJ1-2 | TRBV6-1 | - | TGTGCCAGCAGTGCGGACGCCTACTATGGCTACACCTTC | CASSADAYYGYTF
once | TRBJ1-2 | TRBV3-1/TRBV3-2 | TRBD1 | TGTGCCAGCAGCCTGGGACAGGGCTATGGCTACACCTTC | CASSLGQGYGYTF
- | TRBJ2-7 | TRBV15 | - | TGTGCCACCAGCAGAGAGGCAGGGCAACCCTACGAGCAGTACTTC | CATSREAGQPYEQYF
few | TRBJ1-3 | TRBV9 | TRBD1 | TGTGCCAGCAGCGACCCGGGACAGGCTTTCTCTGGAAACACCATATATTTT | CASSDPGQAFSGNTIYF
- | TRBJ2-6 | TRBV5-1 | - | TGCGCCAGCAGCTTGGAGGCGGGAACTGGGGCCAACGTCCTGACTTTC | CASSLEAGTGANVLTF
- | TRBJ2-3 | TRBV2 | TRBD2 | TGTGCCAGCATGGGACTAGCGGGGCTCACAGATACGCAGTATTTT | CASMGLAGLTDTQYF
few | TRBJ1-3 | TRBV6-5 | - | TGTGCCAGCAGTTACTCGGGGGAGTCTGGAAACACCATATATTTT | CASSYSGESGNTIYF
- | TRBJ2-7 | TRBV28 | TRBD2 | TGTGCCAGCAGCAGCGGGGGACCCCCCTACGAGCAGTACTTC | CASSSGGPPYEQYF
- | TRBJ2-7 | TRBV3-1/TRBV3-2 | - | TGTGCCAGCAGCCGCCTAGGACGGGTGCTCCACTACGAGCAGTACTTC | CASSRLGRVLHYEQYF
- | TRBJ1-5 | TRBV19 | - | TGTGCCAGTAGTTCCGAGACAGGACTGAATCAGCCCCAGCATTTT | CASSSETGLNQPQHF
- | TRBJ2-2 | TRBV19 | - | TGTGCCAGTAGTATAGCGTCGTACACCGGGGAGCTGTTTTTT | CASSIASYTGELFF
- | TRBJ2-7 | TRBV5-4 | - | TGTGCCAGCAGCTTGGTCGGCAGGATCCACGAGCAGTACTTC | CASSLVGRIHEQYF
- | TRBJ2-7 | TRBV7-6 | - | TGTGCCAGCAGCTTAGCAGCGGCAGGGTCCTACGAGCAGTACTTC | CASSLAAAGSYEQYF
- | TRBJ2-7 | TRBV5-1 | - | TGCGCCAGCAGCGCGACAGTCTCCTACGAGCAGTACTTC | CASSATVSYEQYF
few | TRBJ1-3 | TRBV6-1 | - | TGTGCCAGCAGTGAACCGCGGCGAGGGGGAAACACCATATATTTT | CASSEPRRGGNTIYF
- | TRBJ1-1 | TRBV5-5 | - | TGTGCCAGCAGCTTGGCTTCCACTGAAGCTTTCTTT | CASSLASTEAFF
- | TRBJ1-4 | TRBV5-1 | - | TGCGCCAGCAGCTTGTCCAGCGGGGGGGAAAAACTGTTTTTT | CASSLSSGGEKLFF
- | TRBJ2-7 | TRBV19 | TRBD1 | TGTGCCAGTAGTATAGCCTCCGGGACAGGTCTTTACGAGCAGTACTTC | CASSIASGTGLYEQYF
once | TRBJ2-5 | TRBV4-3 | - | TGCGCCAGCAGCCAAGTTTTAGGGGTTGGAGAGACCCAGTACTTC | CASSQVLGVGETQYF
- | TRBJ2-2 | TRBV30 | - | TGTGCCTGGAACCCGTGGGGCCGGGGGAACACCGGGGAGCTGTTTTTT | CAWNPWGRGNTGELFF
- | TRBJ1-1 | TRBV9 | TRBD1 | TGTGCCAGTAGCCAGGACAGGGGTAACACTGAAGCTTTCTTT | CASSQDRGNTEAFF
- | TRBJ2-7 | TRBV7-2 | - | TGTGCCAGCAGCGTCGGACGGGGTACCTACGAGCAGTACTTC | CASSVGRGTYEQYF
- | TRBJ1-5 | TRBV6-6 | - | TGTGCCAGCACGCGATCCGCCACAAGACAGAGCAGCAATCAGCCCCAGCATTTT | CASTRSATRQSSNQPQHF
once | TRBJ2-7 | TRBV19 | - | TGTGCCAGTAGCGACAGGACTTTCGGCTACGAGCAGTACTTC | CASSDRTFGYEQYF
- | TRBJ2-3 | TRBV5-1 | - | TGCGCCAGCAGCTTGATGGGGATTGGCACAGATACGCAGTATTTT | CASSLMGIGTDTQYF
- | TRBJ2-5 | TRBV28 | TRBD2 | TGTGCCAGCAGTTTCGGGGGGGCAACCCAAGAGACCCAGTACTTC | CASSFGGATQETQYF
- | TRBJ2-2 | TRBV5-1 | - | TGCGCCAGCAGCTTGGGAGGGAACGGCGGGGAGCTGTTTTTT | CASSLGGNGGELFF
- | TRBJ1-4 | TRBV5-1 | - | TGCGCCAGCAGCTTGGACGGACAGAGCAATGAAAAACTGTTTTTT | CASSLDGQSNEKLFF
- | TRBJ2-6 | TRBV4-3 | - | TGCGCCAGCAGCCAAAGGCCGGGGAGCAACGTCCTGACTTTC | CASSQRPGSNVLTF
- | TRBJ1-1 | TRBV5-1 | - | TGCGCCAGCATCCCCGGGGGGGCGAACACTGAAGCTTTCTTT | CASIPGGANTEAFF
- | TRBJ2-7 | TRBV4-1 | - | TGCGCCAGCAGCCAAGCCGAGTCCCGTTACGAGCAGTACTTC | CASSQAESRYEQYF
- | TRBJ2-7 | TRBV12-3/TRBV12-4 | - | TGTGCCAGCAGCACAGGGACTAACTACGAGCAGTACTTC | CASSTGTNYEQYF
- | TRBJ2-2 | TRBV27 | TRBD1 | TGTGCCAGCACCCGACAGGGGGCATCCGGGGAGCTGTTTTTT | CASTRQGASGELFF
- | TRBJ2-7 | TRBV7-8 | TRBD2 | TGTGCCAGCAACCGTGACGAACTAGCGAGCTCCTACGAGCAGTACTTC | CASNRDELASSYEQYF
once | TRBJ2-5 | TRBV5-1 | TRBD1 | TGCGCCAGCAGCTTGGGCGGACAGGGTGTTACCCAGTACTTC | CASSLGGQGVTQYF
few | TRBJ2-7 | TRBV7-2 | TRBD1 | TGTGCCAGCAGCTCACAGGGGGTGTCCTACGAGCAGTACTTC | CASSSQGVSYEQYF
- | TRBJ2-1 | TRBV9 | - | TGTGCCAGCAGCGTAGCGGATGAGCAGTTCTTC | CASSVADEQFF
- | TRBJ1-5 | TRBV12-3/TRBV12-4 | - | TGTGCCAGCAGTCCTAATGCGGCTCAGCCCCAGCATTTT | CASSPNAAQPQHF